Below are 21 T cell receptor beta chains sequenced from a single sample in a study of T-cell reconstitution after alpha-beta-depleted transplantation in children. TCRbeta library preparation incorporated unique molecular identifiers. TCRdb reanalysed the PCR reads using MiXCR and keeps one entry per CDR3 protein. The sample carries about 200,000 distinct CDR3 sequences, approximately 6.9% recorded once. The sample here was PBMCs, taken before TCRalphabeta/CD19-depleted stem cell transplant. These receptors came from a boy aged 2 to 9 with acute lymphoblastic leukemia, due to receive a stem cell transplant.

The J gene is TRBJ1-2, the V gene TRBV13, with TRBD1 as a possible D gene (6 bases). Germline V gene sequence: CDR1 PRHDT, CDR2 FYEKMQ (reference sequence). V was cut by 5 bases and J by 2 bases, with 15 bases left in between. This CDR3 spans 15 amino acids. CDR3 protein: CASSLLRTANYGYTF. The CDR3 nucleotides are TGTGCCAGCAGCCTCCTGAGGACAGCGAACTATGGCTACACCTTC.

This clonotype was observed at least ten times. V usage is TRBV21-1 and J usage is TRBJ2-5; whether TRBD2, the table's D call, matches the DNA was not checked. TRBV21-1 is assigned pseudogene status. The CDR3 consists of 15 residues. The CDR3 here is CASSKVEARVETQYF. The CDR3 DNA reads TGTGCCAGCAGCAAAGTGGAGGCTAGGGTAGAGACCCAGTACTTC.

The chain uses TRBV21-1 and TRBJ2-3; TRBD1 was called by the table and not checked on the DNA. TRBV21-1 is classified as a pseudogene. CDR3 length: 19 residues. For the CDR3, the DNA is TGTGCCAGCAGCACCGGACAGGCGCAACACCAATCTGGCACAGATACGCAGTATTTT. Its protein is CASSTGQAQHQSGTDTQYF.

There are many counts of this clonotype. CDR3 nucleotide sequence: TGTGCCAGCAGCTTAGTGTCTGGTCGGCTCGCCTATGGCTACACCTTC. Its translation is CASSLVSGRLAYGYTF. The V call is TRBV7-2, the J call TRBJ1-2, with D hard to call. The germline V gene encodes CDR1 SGHTA and CDR2 FQGNSA. V was shortened by 1 base and J by 4 bases, with 16 bases between the two germline ends. The CDR3 covers 16 residues.

This clonotype was seen repeatedly, ten times or more. The rearrangement joins TRBV29-1 to TRBJ2-1, with no clear D. From germline, CDR1 is SQVTM and CDR2 ANQGSEA. Trimming left V 8 bases short and J 1 base short, with 12 bases between. The CDR3 loop spans 13 amino acids. CDR3 sequence: CSLGGSSYNEQFF. The CDR3 bases are TGCAGCCTCGGCGGCTCATCCTACAATGAGCAGTTCTTC.

Ten or more counts support this clonotype. The chain is built from TRBV7-2 and TRBJ2-7; TRBD2 might be the D (5 bases). This CDR3 has 14 residues. The V end lost 3 bases, the J end lost 3 bases, and 12 bases lay between the germline ends. Germline V gene sequence: CDR1 SGHTA, CDR2 FQGNSA. The CDR3 bases are TGTGCCAGCAGCTTCTTAGGCGGGCGCTACGAGCAGTACTTC. Translation: CASSFLGGRYEQYF.

This clonotype has at least ten counts. The chain is built from TRBV25-1 and TRBJ2-7; D ambiguous. The CDR3 extends over 15 amino acids. From germline, CDR1 is MGHDK and CDR2 SYGVNS. The V and J ends lost 4 bases and 0 bases respectively, with 13 bases between them. Here the CDR3 reads CASSAQKGYSYEQYF. The DNA for the CDR3 is TGTGCCAGCAGTGCCCAAAAAGGGTACTCCTACGAGCAGTACTTC.

This clonotype has at least ten counts. The J gene is TRBJ2-7, the V gene TRBV20-1; D call uncertain. The CDR3 consists of 16 residues. V lost 0 bases and J lost 2, with 17 bases in between. Germline lookup yields CDR1 DFQATT and CDR2 SNEGSKA (reference sequence). The DNA of the CDR3 is TGCAGTGCTAGAGATAGTAAGCGTAGAAGGCCCTACGAGCAGTACTTC. Its translation: CSARDSKRRRPYEQYF.

In nucleotides, the CDR3 is TGTGCCAGCTCACCACTAGCGGGGGCCCAACCAGGCCCCTACAATGAGCAGTTCTTC. Protein sequence: CASSPLAGAQPGPYNEQFF. The genes are TRBV18 and TRBJ2-1, with TRBD2 matching 9 bases. CDR3 length: 19 amino acids. The V and J ends lost 1 base and 2 bases, in that order; junction bases with no gene match: 12. Germline V gives CDR1 KGHSH, CDR2 LQKENI. Based on the CDR3 plus reference TRBV18 and TRBJ2-1, the full variable domain is NAGVMQNPRHLVRRRGQEARLRCSPMKGHSHVYWYRQLPEEGLKFMVYLQKENIIDESGMPKERFSAEFPKEGPSILRIQQVVRGDSAAYFCASSPLAGAQPGPYNEQFFGPGTRLTVL.

This clonotype was seen only a few times. The gene calls are TRBV4-1 and TRBJ2-2, with D perhaps TRBD1 or TRBD2 (5 bases each). CDR1 is MGHRA, CDR2 YSYEKL, per germline. The V end was cut by 2 bases, the J end by 2 bases, with 12 bases between. The CDR3 covers 16 residues. The CDR3 sequence: CASSQSPGPNTGELFF. As DNA, the CDR3 is TGCGCCAGCAGCCAAAGCCCGGGACCCAACACCGGGGAGCTGTTTTTT.

This clonotype has at least ten counts. The V call is TRBV9, the J call TRBJ1-1, with a tentative D call TRBD1 (6 bases). With 3 bases removed from V and 0 bases from J, the gap between germline ends came to 12 bases. Per germline, CDR1 SGDLS and CDR2 YYNGEE. This CDR3 is built from 15 residues. This CDR3 reads CASSASGTMNTEAFF. CDR3 DNA: TGTGCCAGCAGCGCCTCCGGGACAATGAACACTGAAGCTTTCTTT. Drawing the rest from reference TRBV9 and TRBJ1-1, the complete variable domain is DSGVTQTPKHLITATGQRVTLRCSPRSGDLSVYWYQQSLDQGLQFLIQYYNGEERAKGNILERFSAQQFPDLHSELNLSSLELGDSALYFCASSASGTMNTEAFFGQGTRLTVV.

The chain employs TRBV11-2 and TRBJ2-2; possible D gene TRBD1, 6 bases. The V and J ends lost 6 bases and 2 bases respectively, with 16 bases between them. The germline CDR1 and CDR2 sequences are SGHAT and FQNNGV. The CDR3 contains 16 residues. Written as DNA, the CDR3 is TGTGCCAGCAGTCCTCAAGGGACAATAAACACCGGGGAGCTGTTTTTT. Protein sequence: CASSPQGTINTGELFF. Based on the CDR3 plus reference TRBV11-2 and TRBJ2-2, the full variable domain is EAGVAQSPRYKIIEKRQSVAFWCNPISGHATLYWYQQILGQGPKLLIQFQNNGVVDDSQLPKDRFSAERLKGVDSTLKIQPAKLEDSAVYLCASSPQGTINTGELFFGEGSRLTVL.

Ten or more counts support this clonotype. The genes are TRBV6-1 and TRBJ1-1, with D perhaps TRBD1 (6 bases). With 5 bases removed from V and 7 bases from J, the gap between germline ends came to 17 bases. The CDR3 runs 14 residues. Germline V gene lookup returns CDR1 MNHNS and CDR2 SASEGT. The CDR3 nucleotides are TGTGCCAGCAGTCCCCATCAGGGGTCGGGTGAAGCTTTCTTT. Translated, it gives CASSPHQGSGEAFF.

This clonotype showed up many times. The V gene is TRBV18, the J gene TRBJ2-7; possibly TRBD1 for D (6 bases). CDR1 and CDR2 from the germline V gene are KGHSH and LQKENI. With 6 bases removed from V and 7 bases from J, the gap between germline ends came to 19 bases. The CDR3 has 14 residues. CDR3 nucleotides: TGTGCCAGCTCCCCGGGGACATGGTTCGGAGAGCAGTACTTC. Translating it yields CASSPGTWFGEQYF.

This clonotype appeared a few times. This chain links TRBV6-1 with TRBJ1-2, with D tentatively TRBD1 (6 bases). The germline CDR1 and CDR2 sequences are MNHNS and SASEGT. The CDR3 consists of 13 residues. V was shortened by 3 bases and J by 8 bases, with 13 bases between the two germline ends. CDR3 in amino acids: CASSDNRDRGYTF. The CDR3, as DNA: TGTGCCAGCAGTGATAACAGGGACCGAGGCTACACCTTC.

This clonotype was counted at least ten times. V gene TRBV5-5 combines with J gene TRBJ2-1; no clear D. Looked up from germline, CDR1 is SGHKS and CDR2 is YYEKEE (reference sequence). V lost 0 bases and J lost 6, with 10 bases in between. The CDR3 consists of 14 residues. CDR3 loop: CASSLASIPNEQFF. The CDR3 coding sequence is TGTGCCAGCAGCTTGGCTTCTATCCCCAATGAGCAGTTCTTC. Combining the CDR3 with reference TRBV5-5 and TRBJ2-1 gives the whole variable domain DAGVTQSPTHLIKTRGQQVTLRCSPISGHKSVSWYQQVLGQGPQFIFQYYEKEERGRGNFPDRFSARQFPNYSSELNVNALLLGDSALYLCASSLASIPNEQFFGPGTRLTVL.

This clonotype was observed many times. The rearrangement joins TRBV3-1 to TRBJ2-1, with D unresolved. The CDR3 extends over 14 amino acids. Germline CDR1 and CDR2: LGHDT and YNNKEL (reference sequence). The ends were cut back, 7 bases at V and 8 bases at J, with 18 bases in the middle. The CDR3 DNA reads as TGTGCCAGCACTTCGGCTAGTCCAACCCATGAGCAGTTCTTC. Translating it yields CASTSASPTHEQFF.

This clonotype was observed at least ten times. The V gene is TRBV7-8, the J gene TRBJ1-1; the D is unclear. Between the trimmed V and J ends, which lost 1 base and 3 bases, there was a span of 9 bases. The CDR3 covers 14 residues. The V gene's germline CDR1 is SGHVS and CDR2 FQNEAQ. In DNA form, the CDR3 reads TGTGCCAGCAGCTTAGGCCGGGGTGACACTGAAGCTTTCTTT. Translation gives CASSLGRGDTEAFF.

This clonotype was seen many times. The chain has TRBV20-1 and TRBJ2-1; D gene uncertain. Trimming stripped 2 bases from V and 6 bases from J, with 8 bases between. CDR3 length equals 12 residues. The germline gives CDR1 DFQATT, CDR2 SNEGSKA (reference sequence). CDR3 sequence: CSARLSSNEQFF. CDR3 DNA sequence: TGCAGTGCTAGATTAAGCAGCAATGAGCAGTTCTTC.

This clonotype was recorded at least ten times. The J gene is TRBJ2-7, the V gene TRBV9; no reliable D call. CDR3 length: 15 residues. Trimming stripped 0 bases from V and 3 bases from J, with 13 bases between. The V gene's germline CDR1 is SGDLS and CDR2 YYNGEE. DNA of the CDR3: TGTGCCAGCAGCGTAGCCGGAGACACGATCTACGAGCAGTACTTC. Protein product: CASSVAGDTIYEQYF.

The table lists this clonotype with many counts. This chain connects TRBV6-4 to TRBJ1-2; tentative D call: TRBD1 (5 bases). This CDR3 spans 13 amino acids. Germline assignment: CDR1 MRHNA and CDR2 SNTAGT. The V gene lost 0 bases and the J gene lost 4 bases, with 6 bases spanning the gap. The CDR3 coding sequence is TGTGCCAGCAGTGACTCGGGGGGCTATGGCTACACCTTC. Translating it yields CASSDSGGYGYTF.